Listed here is a single TCR beta chain. The data were taken from a study of CD8 T cells in Susac syndrome. TCR beta sequences were obtained from blood CD8+ and CD4+ T cells. Negative isolation was used for CD8+ and CD4+ T cells and FACS enrichment for TEMRA cells. With random hexamers, reverse transcription was performed on 0.5 to 1 ug of RNA. TCRdb re-derived calls from the immunoSEQ multiplex PCR reads in MiXCR, one entry per CDR3 protein. The sample has around 69,000 distinct CDR3 sequences; 90% to 95% are singletons. The CDR3 length is 13 residues. Trimming stripped 3 bases from V and 2 bases from J, with 8 bases between. CDR1 and CDR2 from the germline V gene are LNHDA and SQIVND (reference sequence).

The sample comprised CD8+ T cells from PBMCs. V and J are TRBV19 and TRBJ2-7; D uncertain. This clonotype was sampled from a human donor with Susac syndrome. The CDR3 sequence is CASSITQAYEQYF. The CDR3 nucleotides read TGTGCCAGTAGTATCACGCAGGCCTACGAGCAGTACTTC.